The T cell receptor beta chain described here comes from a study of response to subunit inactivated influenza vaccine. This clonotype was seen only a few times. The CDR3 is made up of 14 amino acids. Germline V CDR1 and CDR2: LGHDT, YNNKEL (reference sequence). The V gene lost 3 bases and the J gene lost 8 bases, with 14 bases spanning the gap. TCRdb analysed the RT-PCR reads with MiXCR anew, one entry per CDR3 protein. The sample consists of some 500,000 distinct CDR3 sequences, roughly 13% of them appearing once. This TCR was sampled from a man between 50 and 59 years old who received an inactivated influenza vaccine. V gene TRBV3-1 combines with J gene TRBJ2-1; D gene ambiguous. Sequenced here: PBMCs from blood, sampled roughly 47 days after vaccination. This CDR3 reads CASSHSSAFDEQFF. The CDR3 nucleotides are TGTGCCAGCAGCCATTCCTCAGCATTCGATGAGCAGTTCTTC.